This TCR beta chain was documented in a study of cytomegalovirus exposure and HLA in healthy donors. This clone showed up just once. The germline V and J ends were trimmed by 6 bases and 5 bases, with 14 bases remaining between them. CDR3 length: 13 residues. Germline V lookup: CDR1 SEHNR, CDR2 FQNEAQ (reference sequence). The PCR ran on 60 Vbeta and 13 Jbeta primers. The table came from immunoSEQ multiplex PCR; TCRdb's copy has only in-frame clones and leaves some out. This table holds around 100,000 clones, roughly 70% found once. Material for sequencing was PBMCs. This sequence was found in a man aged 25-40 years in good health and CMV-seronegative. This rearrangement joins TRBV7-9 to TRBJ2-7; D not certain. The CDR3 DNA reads TGTGCCAGCAGTCTCGCGGTTATGAACGAGCAGTACTTC. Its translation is CASSLAVMNEQYF.